Listed here is a single T cell receptor beta chain. This clone appeared many times. Its cognate antigen has yet to be identified. Base qualities are not provided; no much larger clone lies one nucleotide away. None of the patients had been given any treatment before thyroid surgery. Using T-cell receptor beta sequencing, the study looked back at clinical samples from patients collected from about 2011 to 2018. Library preparation employed PCR. Instrument on record: Illumina HiSeq 4000. High-throughput sequencing was used to profile the TCR beta-chain CDR3 region of each patient. The study's processing was this. The researchers built a classifier to tell apart papillary thyroid cancer patients with distant metastasis, based on CDR3 differences among clinicopathological groups. The Shannon index was used to assess repertoire diversity, and the Morisita-Horn index was used to assess tumor-blood repertoire similarity. Through fastp at Q25 and MiXCR, TCRdb rebuilt clones from the public reads, retaining in-frame beta chains. The V and J calls shown here were made by TCRdb, not taken from the authors' results. The sample table lists 30,000 to 35,000 clones, around 32% of them with a count of one. About 32% of the sample belongs to the ten largest clones.

This entry belongs to a study of metastatic and nonmetastatic thyroid tumors (dated by TCRdb to the early 2020s). With respect to the entire study: For patients with malignant and with benign thyroid disease, the researchers compared repertoires between peripheral blood samples and tumor or nodule tissue samples. Overall study outcomes, separate from this receptor: In both blood and tumor samples, malignant tumors were reported to have significantly higher TCR beta diversity than benign nodules.

The material sequenced was blood. This sequence originates from a female donor with papillary thyroid cancer or a benign thyroid nodule (not recorded which). Some clones in this sample may be carry-over from other donors' samples.

The CDR3 protein: CASSKGEEVETQYF. In nucleotide form, the sequence is TGTGCCAGCAGTAAGGGGGAGGAAGTGGAGACCCAGTACTTC. The chain is encoded by TRBV6-1 joined to TRBJ2-5; the D gene may be TRBD1 or TRBD2, since each aligns over 6 bases. The junction shows trimming of 5 bases on V and 5 bases on J, plus 15 bases between the germline ends. The germline V gene yields MNHNS for CDR1 and SASEGT for CDR2. Counted from cysteine to phenylalanine, this CDR3 has 14 amino acids. Here the CDR3 DNA is all that survives: 42 bases in frame from base 1.